The present T cell receptor beta chain was sequenced within a study of blood T cell repertoires in COVID-19. Some clones are missing from TCRdb's copy, which holds only in-frame ones; the method was immunoSEQ multiplex PCR. This sample has 200,000 to 250,000 clones, with 82% found just once. The CDR3 loop spans 15 amino acids. Trimming shortened V by 0 bases and J by 2 bases, and 13 bases separated the two germline ends. Per germline, CDR1 GTSNPN and CDR2 SVGIG (reference sequence). The origin of this receptor is a woman in her seventies with COVID-19, enrolled during active disease. The chain couples TRBV30 to TRBJ1-1; unclear D gene. The sequenced sample consisted of peripheral blood. CDR3 coding DNA: TGTGCCTGGAGTGTATCTGCGAGAGGTAACACTGAAGCTTTCTTT. It yields the protein CAWSVSARGNTEAFF.